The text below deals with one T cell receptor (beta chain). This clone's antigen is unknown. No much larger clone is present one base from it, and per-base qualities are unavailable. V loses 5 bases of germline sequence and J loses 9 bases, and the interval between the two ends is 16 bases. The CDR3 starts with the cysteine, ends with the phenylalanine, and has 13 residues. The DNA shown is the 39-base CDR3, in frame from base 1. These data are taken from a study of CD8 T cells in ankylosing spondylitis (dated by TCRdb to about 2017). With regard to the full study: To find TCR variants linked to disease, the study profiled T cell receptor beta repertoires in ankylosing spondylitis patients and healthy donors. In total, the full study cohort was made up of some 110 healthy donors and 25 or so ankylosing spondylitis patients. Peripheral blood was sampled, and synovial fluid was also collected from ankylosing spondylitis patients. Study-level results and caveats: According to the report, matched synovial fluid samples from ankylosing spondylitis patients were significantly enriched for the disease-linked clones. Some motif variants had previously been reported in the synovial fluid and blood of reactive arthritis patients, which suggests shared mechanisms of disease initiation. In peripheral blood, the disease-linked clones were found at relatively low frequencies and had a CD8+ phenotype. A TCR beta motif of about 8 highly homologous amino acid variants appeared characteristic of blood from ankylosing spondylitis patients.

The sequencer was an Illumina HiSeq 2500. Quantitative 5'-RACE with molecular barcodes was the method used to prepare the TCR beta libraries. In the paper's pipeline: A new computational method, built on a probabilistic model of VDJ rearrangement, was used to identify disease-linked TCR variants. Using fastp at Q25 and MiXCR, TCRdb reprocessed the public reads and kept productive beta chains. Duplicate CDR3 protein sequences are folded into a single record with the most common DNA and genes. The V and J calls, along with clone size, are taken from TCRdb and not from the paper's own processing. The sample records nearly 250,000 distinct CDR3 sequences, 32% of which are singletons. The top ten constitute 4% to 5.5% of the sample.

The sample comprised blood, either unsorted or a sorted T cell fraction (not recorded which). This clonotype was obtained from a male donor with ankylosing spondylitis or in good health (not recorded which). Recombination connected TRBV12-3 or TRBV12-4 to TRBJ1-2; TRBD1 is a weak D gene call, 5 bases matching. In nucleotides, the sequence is TGTGCCAGCAGTCGACCGACAGTCAGGAGCTACACCTTC. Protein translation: CASSRPTVRSYTF.